Each of the 28 T cell receptor beta chains below was sequenced from the same sample in a study of blood T cell repertoires in COVID-19. Here immunoSEQ multiplex PCR was the method, and the copy in TCRdb shows in-frame clones only, minus some. The profile covers about 120,000 clones, with over 65% appearing a single time and 4% to 5.5% taken by the ten largest. Sequenced sample: peripheral blood. The receptors stem from a woman in her 70s with acute or convalescent COVID-19.

This clone was picked up one time. The chain has TRBV3-1 (or the pseudogene TRBV3-2) and TRBJ1-5; 11 bases match TRBD1. This CDR3 is built from 17 residues. J lost 1 base, V lost 1 base, and 3 bases had no gene match. The germline V gene encodes CDR1 LGHDT and CDR2 YNNKEL (reference sequence). This chain's CDR3 is CASSQGGQGGSNQPQHF. Here the CDR3 DNA reads TGTGCCAGCAGCCAAGGGGGACAGGGGGGAAGCAATCAGCCCCAGCATTTT.

The CDR3 spells CSVTGTNGYTF. CDR3 nucleotide sequence: TGCAGCGTCACAGGGACGAATGGCTACACCTTC. The chain employs TRBV29-1 and TRBJ1-2; possibly TRBD1 for D (6 bases). V lost 6 bases to trimming and J lost 6 bases, with 11 bases between them. Germline CDR1 and CDR2: SQVTM and ANQGSEA. This CDR3 spans 11 amino acids.

The V and J genes are TRBV4-3 and TRBJ1-2; D not resolved. Trimming left V 4 bases short and J 3 bases short, with 12 bases between. The CDR3 totals 14 residues. Germline assignment: CDR1 LGHNA and CDR2 YSLEER. The CDR3, as DNA: TGCGCCAGCAGCCGCCTAGCAGAGGACTATGGCTACACCTTC. It yields the protein CASSRLAEDYGYTF.

V and J are TRBV5-1 and TRBJ2-1; TRBD1 agrees at 9 bases. This CDR3 spans 14 amino acids. CDR1 and CDR2 (germline): SGHRS, YFSETQ. Germline trimming cut 4 bases from V and 3 bases from J; bases unmatched to any gene: 2. DNA for the CDR3: TGCGCCAGCAGCAACAGGGGGCTCTACAATGAGCAGTTCTTC. Translation gives CASSNRGLYNEQFF.

The chain links TRBV6-6 to TRBJ1-5, with 7 positions matching TRBD1. Unmatched junction bases numbered 12, after V lost 5 bases and J lost 2 bases. The CDR3 contains 17 residues. Germline CDR1 and CDR2: MNHNY and SVGAGI (reference sequence). This chain's CDR3 is CASSPGTERLGNQPQHF. CDR3 nucleotide sequence: TGTGCCAGCAGTCCCGGGACAGAAAGGTTGGGCAATCAGCCCCAGCATTTT.

This chain uses TRBV6-5 with TRBJ1-1; the D gene is possibly TRBD1 (6 bases). Trimming took off 6 bases at V and 3 bases at J, with 17 bases between the two ends. The CDR3 loop spans 15 amino acids. The V gene's germline CDR1 is MNHEY and CDR2 SVGAGI. CDR3 loop: CASSIVARGYTEAFF. Written as DNA, the CDR3 is TGTGCCAGCAGCATCGTAGCGAGGGGGTACACTGAAGCTTTCTTT.

V and J are TRBV19 and TRBJ2-1, with D tentatively TRBD2 (6 bases). With 5 bases removed from V and 0 bases from J, the gap between germline ends came to 17 bases. The CDR3 contains 17 residues. In germline, CDR1 is LNHDA, CDR2 SQIVND (reference sequence). CDR3 protein: CASSAQGDGGSYNEQFF. In DNA form, the CDR3 reads TGTGCCAGTAGTGCCCAGGGAGACGGGGGCTCCTACAATGAGCAGTTCTTC.

V is TRBV28 and J is TRBJ1-2, with 7 positions matching TRBD1. With V trimmed by 8 bases and J by 4 bases, 7 bases remained unmatched. Per the germline V gene, CDR1 is MDHEN and CDR2 is SYDVKM. The CDR3 runs to 13 residues. The CDR3 here is CASGRQGGYGYTF. CDR3 bases: TGTGCCAGCGGACGACAGGGAGGCTATGGCTACACCTTC.

The rearrangement uses TRBV27 and TRBJ2-1; the D is unclear. Germline lookup yields CDR1 MNHEY and CDR2 SMNVEV (reference sequence). This CDR3 has 11 residues. Trimming stripped 7 bases from V and 10 bases from J, with 11 bases between. In DNA form, the CDR3 reads TGTGCCAGCATGCGGAACTCGGAGCAGTTCTTC. It yields the protein CASMRNSEQFF.

The DNA for the CDR3 is TGTGCCAGCAGCTCAAGCTTGGGGGGGCCAGGCTCCTACAATGAGCAGTTCTTC. Protein: CASSSSLGGPGSYNEQFF. The chain recombines TRBV7-9 with TRBJ2-1, with D possibly TRBD2 on 7 matching bases. The length of the CDR3 is 18 residues. The germline CDR1 and CDR2 sequences are SEHNR and FQNEAQ (reference sequence). The V gene lost 4 bases and the J gene lost 0 bases, with 19 bases spanning the gap.

The gene calls are TRBV3-1 (or the pseudogene TRBV3-2) and TRBJ1-5, with D possibly TRBD1 on 6 matching bases. The CDR3 spans 15 residues. From germline, CDR1 is LGHDT and CDR2 YNNKEL (reference sequence). The V end was cut by 3 bases, the J end by 2 bases, with 11 bases between. In nucleotides, the CDR3 is TGTGCCAGCAGCCAGGGGGCTCGGCGCAATCAGCCCCAGCATTTT. Protein sequence: CASSQGARRNQPQHF.

The rearrangement joins TRBV20-1 to TRBJ2-1; D not certain. Trimming took 3 bases from V and 7 from J, leaving 10 bases between them. This CDR3 has 12 residues. The V gene's germline CDR1 is DFQATT and CDR2 SNEGSKA (reference sequence). The CDR3 loop is CSASYQSNEQFF. As DNA, the CDR3 is TGCAGTGCTAGTTACCAGTCGAATGAGCAGTTCTTC.

V is TRBV15 and J is TRBJ1-1; no firm D call. The length of the CDR3 is 12 residues. Per germline, CDR1 LNHNV and CDR2 YYDKDF (reference sequence). V lost 3 bases and J 1 base, leaving 3 bases between the germline ends. In nucleotides, the CDR3 is TGTGCCACCAGCAGGAGGAACACTGAAGCTTTCTTT. Protein product: CATSRRNTEAFF. The full variable domain, its missing parts supplied by reference TRBV15 and TRBJ1-1, is DAMVIQNPRYQVTQFGKPVTLSCSQTLNHNVMYWYQQKSSQAPKLLFHYYDKDFNNEADTPDNFQSRRPNTSFCFLDIRSPGLGDTAMYLCATSRRNTEAFFGQGTRLTVV.

The rearrangement links TRBV30 to TRBJ1-3; TRBD1 aligns across 11 bases. This CDR3 contains 14 residues. The ends lost 5 bases at V and 6 bases at J; junction bases unmatched: 6. Germline V lookup: CDR1 GTSNPN, CDR2 SVGIG (reference sequence). The CDR3 DNA reads TGTGCCTGGGGGACAGGGGGTTCTTCAAACACCATATATTTT. Translating it yields CAWGTGGSSNTIYF. Drawing the rest from reference TRBV30 and TRBJ1-3, the complete variable domain is SQTIHQWPATLVQPVGSPLSLECTVEGTSNPNLYWYRQAAGRGLQLLFYSVGIGQISSEVPQNLSASRPQDRQFILSSKKLLLSDSGFYLCAWGTGGSSNTIYFGEGSWLTVV.

The chain carries TRBV15 and TRBJ2-2; a weak D match, TRBD2 (6 bases). The germline V gene encodes CDR1 LNHNV and CDR2 YYDKDF (reference sequence). The CDR3 totals 16 residues. Trimming shortened V by 3 bases and J by 0 bases, and 11 bases separated the two germline ends. This CDR3 is CATSRPGGANTGELFF. CDR3 in DNA: TGTGCCACCAGCAGGCCCGGAGGGGCGAACACCGGGGAGCTGTTTTTT.

The chain carries TRBV19 and TRBJ2-1; D may be TRBD2 (6 bases). This CDR3 contains 16 residues. Trimming removed 7 bases at V and 5 bases at J, with 21 bases between. Per the germline V gene, CDR1 is LNHDA and CDR2 is SQIVND (reference sequence). The CDR3 protein is CASKAPGLPRNNEQFF. In DNA form, the CDR3 reads TGTGCCAGTAAGGCCCCGGGACTCCCTAGGAACAATGAGCAGTTCTTC.

The CDR3 region is CASSQPRQGARNEQFF. The DNA of the CDR3 is TGCGCCAGCAGCCAACCTAGACAGGGGGCTCGGAATGAGCAGTTCTTC. V usage is TRBV4-1 and J usage is TRBJ2-1, with 10 bases identical to TRBD1. Trimming at V came to 2 bases and at J to 7 bases, leaving 8 bases not matched to a gene. The CDR3 is made up of 16 amino acids. In germline, CDR1 is MGHRA, CDR2 YSYEKL.

V is TRBV30 and J is TRBJ1-4; D unclear. CDR3 size: 15 residues. Germline values: CDR1 GTSNPN, CDR2 SVGIG (reference sequence). V gave up 5 bases and J gave up 8 bases, with 21 bases separating them. The chain's CDR3 is CAWATRHPGGEKLFF. In nucleotides, the CDR3 is TGTGCCTGGGCGACCAGACATCCCGGCGGGGAAAAACTGTTTTTT.

The CDR3 loop is CASSASRDWKMNTEAFF. In DNA, the CDR3 is TGTGCCAGCAGTGCGAGCCGGGACTGGAAAATGAACACTGAAGCTTTCTTT. The V call is TRBV25-1, the J call TRBJ1-1; tentatively, D is TRBD1 (5 bases). The CDR3 extends over 17 amino acids. The germline V and J ends were trimmed by 4 bases and 0 bases, with 18 bases remaining between them. Germline lookup yields CDR1 MGHDK and CDR2 SYGVNS.

This chain connects TRBV5-1 to TRBJ1-1; a possible D gene is TRBD1 (6 bases). Trimming removed 3 bases from V and 3 bases from J, with 9 bases in between. Germline V gives CDR1 SGHRS, CDR2 YFSETQ. There are 13 residues in the CDR3. CDR3 sequence: CASSYRVDTEAFF. DNA of the CDR3: TGCGCCAGCAGCTACAGGGTTGACACTGAAGCTTTCTTT.

This chain links TRBV5-4 with TRBJ2-3; 11 positions match TRBD2. V shed 4 bases, J shed 2 bases, and the junction held 6 bases outside the gene matches. The CDR3 is 16 residues long. CDR1 and CDR2 from the germline V gene are SGHNT and YYREEE (reference sequence). CDR3 bases: TGTGCCAGCAGCCCGGGACTAGCGGCCACCACAGATACGCAGTATTTT. Its protein is CASSPGLAATTDTQYF.

The chain recombines TRBV7-9 with TRBJ1-1; 7 nucleotides agree with TRBD1. The germline V gene has CDR1 SEHNR and CDR2 FQNEAQ (reference sequence). Unmatched junction bases numbered 5, after V lost 4 bases and J lost 0 bases. The CDR3 loop spans 15 amino acids. CDR3 amino acids: CASSSQGTLNTEAFF. In DNA, the CDR3 is TGTGCCAGCAGCTCACAGGGGACCCTGAACACTGAAGCTTTCTTT.

The rearrangement joins TRBV11-3 to TRBJ1-1; D is perhaps TRBD1 (5 bases). Trimming left V 1 base short and J 5 bases short, with 17 bases between. Germline V lookup: CDR1 SGHNT, CDR2 YENEEA. The CDR3 extends over 16 amino acids. The CDR3 DNA reads as TGTGCCAGCAGCTTAGGAGGCAGGGTAGGGTGGACTGAAGCTTTCTTT. It specifies CASSLGGRVGWTEAFF.

V and J are TRBV7-9 and TRBJ2-7; D is undetermined. CDR3 length equals 13 residues. Looked up from germline, CDR1 is SEHNR and CDR2 is FQNEAQ (reference sequence). V gave up 4 bases and J gave up 2 bases, with 9 bases separating them. DNA for the CDR3: TGTGCCAGCAGCTCTAGAACTACCTACGAGCAGTACTTC. It translates to CASSSRTTYEQYF.

This clone was found once. The chain joins TRBV6-2 or TRBV6-3 to TRBJ1-2, with a possible D match to TRBD1 (5 bases). There are 14 residues in the CDR3. Germline V CDR1 and CDR2: MNHEY, SVGEGT. V was clipped by 2 bases and J by 6 bases, with 13 bases between them. CDR3 DNA: TGTGCCAGCAGTTACAGGGGCGGTCTTAATGGCTACACCTTC. The encoded protein is CASSYRGGLNGYTF.

CDR3: CASSSPGQGPGNTIYF. In DNA form, the CDR3 reads TGTGCCAGCTCCAGCCCGGGACAGGGGCCTGGAAACACCATATATTTT. The chain recombines TRBV2 with TRBJ1-3, with 10 positions matching TRBD1. With V trimmed by 8 bases and J by 2 bases, 9 bases remained unmatched. CDR3 length: 16 residues. Germline V gives CDR1 SNHLY, CDR2 FYNNEI.

V gene TRBV2 combines with J gene TRBJ2-1; D might be TRBD2 (7 bases). Deletions cut 1 base from V and 3 bases from J, with 16 bases between. The CDR3 covers 17 residues. Germline assignment: CDR1 SNHLY and CDR2 FYNNEI. CDR3 sequence (DNA): TGTGCCAGCAGTGAAGAGGGGTCGGGGGGCTACTACAATGAGCAGTTCTTC. This translates into CASSEEGSGGYYNEQFF.

The chain carries TRBV6-4 and TRBJ1-2; 7 bases are a match to TRBD1. The CDR3 is 17 residues long. V dropped 2 bases and J dropped 1; count of bases not matched to a gene: 10. Germline-derived CDR1 and CDR2 are MRHNA and SNTAGT. Written as DNA, the CDR3 is TGTGCCAGCAGTGACCGACAGGGTACCTATGATAACTATGGCTACACCTTC. Protein: CASSDRQGTYDNYGYTF.